This entry is about one T cell receptor beta chain. The specificity of this receptor is unknown. Qualities for individual bases were not recorded, and no much larger clone is one base off. The entry originates in a study of control samples from healthy donors and cancer patients (dated by TCRdb to the early 2020s). The receptor library was made with the immunoSEQ multiplex PCR assay. Imported from immuneACCESS, the table was reduced by TCRdb to in-frame sequences with V and J called. These copies leave out some clones; in studies compared against another copy, an unresolved V gene accounts for under half, and the cause of the remainder is not known. In all, the sample holds 130,000 or so clones, and around 87% of those were seen once. Together, the top ten hold around 8.7% of the sample. Reading the germline V gene (reference sequence) gives CDR1 GTSNPN and CDR2 SVGIG. V is pared back by 1 base and J by 3 bases, with 10 bases lying between the germline termini. The CDR3 runs 13 amino acids, cysteine and phenylalanine included. The entry retains the CDR3 DNA only, 39 bases that are in frame from base 1.

The rearrangement combines TRBV30 with TRBJ2-7; no D segment can be confidently identified. Sequenced input: blood. The origin of this receptor is a man in his forties in good health. The CDR3 is CAWSESEFYEQYF. At the DNA level, the sequence is TGTGCCTGGAGTGAGTCAGAGTTCTACGAGCAGTACTTC.